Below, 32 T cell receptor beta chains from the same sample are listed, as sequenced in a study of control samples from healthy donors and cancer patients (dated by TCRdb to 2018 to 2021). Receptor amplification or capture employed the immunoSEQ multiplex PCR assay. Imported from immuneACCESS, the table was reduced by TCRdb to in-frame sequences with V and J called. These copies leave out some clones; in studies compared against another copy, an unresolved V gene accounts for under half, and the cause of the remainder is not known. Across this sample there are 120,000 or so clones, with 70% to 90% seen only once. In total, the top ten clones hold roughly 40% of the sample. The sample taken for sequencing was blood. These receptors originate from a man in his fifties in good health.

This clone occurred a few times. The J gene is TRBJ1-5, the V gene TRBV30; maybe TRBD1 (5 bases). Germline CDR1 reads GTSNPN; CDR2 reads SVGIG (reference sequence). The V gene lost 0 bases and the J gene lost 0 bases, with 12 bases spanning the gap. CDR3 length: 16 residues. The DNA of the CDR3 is TGTGCCTGGAGTGTAAGCGGGACTTATAGCAATCAGCCCCAGCATTTT. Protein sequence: CAWSVSGTYSNQPQHF.

This CDR3 reads CASSLYNREGTDTQYF. The CDR3 coding sequence is TGTGCCAGCAGCCTATATAACAGGGAGGGGACAGATACGCAGTATTTT. This chain connects TRBV11-2 to TRBJ2-3; D might be TRBD2 (7 bases). Trimming removed 5 bases at V and 3 bases at J, with 18 bases between. The CDR3 covers 16 residues. Germline CDR1 reads SGHAT; CDR2 reads FQNNGV.

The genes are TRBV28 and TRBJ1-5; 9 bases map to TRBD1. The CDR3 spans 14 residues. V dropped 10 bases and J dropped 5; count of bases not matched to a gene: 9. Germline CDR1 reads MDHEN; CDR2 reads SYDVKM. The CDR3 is CATTSGTGYQPQHF. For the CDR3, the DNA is TGTGCCACCACCTCCGGGACAGGGTATCAGCCCCAGCATTTT. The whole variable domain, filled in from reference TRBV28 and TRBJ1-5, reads DVKVTQSSRYLVKRTGEKVFLECVQDMDHENMFWYRQDPGLGLRLIYFSYDVKMKEKGDIPEGYSVSREKKERFSLILESASTNQTSMYLCATTSGTGYQPQHFGDGTRLSIL.

As DNA, the CDR3 is TGTGCCAGCAGTTCACCGGGACAAACGTACTACGAGCAGTACTTC. It specifies CASSSPGQTYYEQYF. The chain joins TRBV6-5 to TRBJ2-7; D might be TRBD1 (6 bases). The CDR3 totals 15 residues. In germline, CDR1 is MNHEY, CDR2 SVGAGI. Trimming pared 4 bases from V and 3 bases from J, leaving 16 bases between.

CDR3 coding DNA: TGTGCCAGCAGCCCTAGCGGGGGGGCGGGCACCGGGGAGCTGTTTTTT. Encoded protein: CASSPSGGAGTGELFF. The chain links TRBV7-2 to TRBJ2-2, with TRBD2 matching 12 bases. CDR1 is SGHTA and CDR2 is FQGNSA in the germline V gene. After removal of 5 bases from V and 4 bases from J, the junction contained 5 bases not matched to a gene. The CDR3 sequence is 16 residues long.

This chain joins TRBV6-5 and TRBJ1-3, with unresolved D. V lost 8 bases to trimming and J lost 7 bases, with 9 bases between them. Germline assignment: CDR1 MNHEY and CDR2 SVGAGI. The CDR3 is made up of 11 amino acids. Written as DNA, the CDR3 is TGTGCCAGCGCAGGTGGGAACACCATATATTTT. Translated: CASAGGNTIYF.

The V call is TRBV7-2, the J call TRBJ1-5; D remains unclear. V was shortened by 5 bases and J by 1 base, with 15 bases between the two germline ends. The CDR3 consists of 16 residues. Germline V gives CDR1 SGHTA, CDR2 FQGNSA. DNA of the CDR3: TGTGCCAGCAGCGGAGCAGTCTCAATAAGCAATCAGCCCCAGCATTTT. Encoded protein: CASSGAVSISNQPQHF.

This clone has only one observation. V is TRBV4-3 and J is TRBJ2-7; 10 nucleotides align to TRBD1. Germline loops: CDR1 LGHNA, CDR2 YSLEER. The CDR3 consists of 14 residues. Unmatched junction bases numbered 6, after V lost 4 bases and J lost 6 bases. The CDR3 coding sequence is TGCGCCAGCAGCCCGGCCGGGACAGGGGTCGAGCAGTACTTC. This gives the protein CASSPAGTGVEQYF.

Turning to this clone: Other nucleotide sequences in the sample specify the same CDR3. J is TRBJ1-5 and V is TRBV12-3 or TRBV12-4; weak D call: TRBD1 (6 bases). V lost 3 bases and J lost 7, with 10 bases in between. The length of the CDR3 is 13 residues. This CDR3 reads CASSFVGGQPQHF. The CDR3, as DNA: TGTGCCAGCAGTTTTGTAGGGGGACAGCCCCAGCATTTT.

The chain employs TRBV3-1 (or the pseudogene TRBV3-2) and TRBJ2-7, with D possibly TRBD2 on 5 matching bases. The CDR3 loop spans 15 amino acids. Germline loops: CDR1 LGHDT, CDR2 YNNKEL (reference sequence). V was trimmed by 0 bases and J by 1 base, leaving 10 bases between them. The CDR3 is CASSQDPRGSYEQYF. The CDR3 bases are TGTGCCAGCAGCCAAGATCCCCGGGGATCCTACGAGCAGTACTTC.

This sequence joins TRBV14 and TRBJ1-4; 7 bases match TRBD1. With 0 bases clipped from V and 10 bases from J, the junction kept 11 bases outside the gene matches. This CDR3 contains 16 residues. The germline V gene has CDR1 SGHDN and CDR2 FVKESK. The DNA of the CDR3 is TGTGCCAGCAGCCAAGATTGGACAGGAGGAAGGGGAAAACTGTTTTTT. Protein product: CASSQDWTGGRGKLFF.

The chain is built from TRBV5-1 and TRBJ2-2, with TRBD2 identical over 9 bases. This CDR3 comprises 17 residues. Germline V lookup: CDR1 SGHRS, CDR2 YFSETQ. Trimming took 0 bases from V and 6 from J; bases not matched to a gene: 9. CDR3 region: CASSLAGGGGAPGELFF. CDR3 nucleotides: TGCGCCAGCAGCTTGGCCGGCGGCGGGGGGGCACCCGGGGAGCTGTTTTTT.

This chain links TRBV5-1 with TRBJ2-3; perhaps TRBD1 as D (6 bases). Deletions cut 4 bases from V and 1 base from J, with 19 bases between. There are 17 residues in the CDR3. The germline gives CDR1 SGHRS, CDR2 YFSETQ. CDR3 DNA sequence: TGCGCCAGCAGCCCAGGAACAGGGTATTACCGCACAGATACGCAGTATTTT. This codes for CASSPGTGYYRTDTQYF.

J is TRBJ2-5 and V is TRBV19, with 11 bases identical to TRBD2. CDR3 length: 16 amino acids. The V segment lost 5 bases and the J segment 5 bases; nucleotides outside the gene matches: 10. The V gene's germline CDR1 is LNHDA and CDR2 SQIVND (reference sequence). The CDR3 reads CASSVSASGGRETQYF. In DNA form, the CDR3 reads TGTGCCAGTAGTGTCTCCGCTAGCGGGGGGCGGGAGACCCAGTACTTC. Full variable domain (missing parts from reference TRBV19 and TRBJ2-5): DGGITQSPKYLFRKEGQNVTLSCEQNLNHDAMYWYRQDPGQGLRLIYYSQIVNDFQKGDIAEGYSVSREKKESFPLTVTSAQKNPTAFYLCASSVSASGGRETQYFGPGTRLLVL.

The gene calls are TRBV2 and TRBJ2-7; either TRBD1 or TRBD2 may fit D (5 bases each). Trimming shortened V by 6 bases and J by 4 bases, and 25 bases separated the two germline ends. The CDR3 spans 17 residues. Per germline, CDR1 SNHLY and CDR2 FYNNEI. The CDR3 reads CASRKVSDPGRLYEQYF. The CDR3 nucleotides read TGTGCCAGCAGGAAGGTTTCCGACCCGGGACGCCTTTACGAGCAGTACTTC.

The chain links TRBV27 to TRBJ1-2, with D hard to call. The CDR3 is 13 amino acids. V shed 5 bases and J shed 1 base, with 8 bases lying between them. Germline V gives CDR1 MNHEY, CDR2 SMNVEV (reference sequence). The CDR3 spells CASSVGFNYGYTF. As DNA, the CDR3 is TGTGCCAGCAGTGTTGGGTTTAACTATGGCTACACCTTC.

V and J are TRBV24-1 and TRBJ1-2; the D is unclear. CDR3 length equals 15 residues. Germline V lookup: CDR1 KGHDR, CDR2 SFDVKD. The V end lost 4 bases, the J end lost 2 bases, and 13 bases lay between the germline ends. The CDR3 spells CATSDPAKSNYGYTF. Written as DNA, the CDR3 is TGTGCCACCAGTGACCCCGCGAAATCGAACTATGGCTACACCTTC.

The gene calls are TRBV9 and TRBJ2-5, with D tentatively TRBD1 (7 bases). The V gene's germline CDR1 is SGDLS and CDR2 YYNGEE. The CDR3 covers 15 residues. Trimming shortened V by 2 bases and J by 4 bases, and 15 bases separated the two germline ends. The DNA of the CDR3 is TGTGCCAGCAGCGTCTGGGGGCAGGGGGGAGAGACCCAGTACTTC. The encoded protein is CASSVWGQGGETQYF.

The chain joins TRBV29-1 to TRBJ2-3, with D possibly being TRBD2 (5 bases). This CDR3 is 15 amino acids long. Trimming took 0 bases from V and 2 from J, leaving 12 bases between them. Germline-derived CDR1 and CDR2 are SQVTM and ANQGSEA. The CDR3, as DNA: TGCAGCGTTGAAGAAGGGAAGCGGTTCACAGATACGCAGTATTTT. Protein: CSVEEGKRFTDTQYF.

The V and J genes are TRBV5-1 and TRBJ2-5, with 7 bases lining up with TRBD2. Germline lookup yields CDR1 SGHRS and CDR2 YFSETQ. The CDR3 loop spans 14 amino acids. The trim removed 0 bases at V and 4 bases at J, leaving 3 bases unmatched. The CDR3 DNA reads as TGCGCCAGCAGCTTGGGAAGCGGGGTAGAGACCCAGTACTTC. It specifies CASSLGSGVETQYF.

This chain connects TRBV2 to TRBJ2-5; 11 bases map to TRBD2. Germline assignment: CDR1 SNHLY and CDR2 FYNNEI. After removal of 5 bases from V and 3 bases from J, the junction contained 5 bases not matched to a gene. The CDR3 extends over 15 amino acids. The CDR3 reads CASSLGTSGKETQYF. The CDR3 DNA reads TGTGCCAGCAGTTTGGGGACTAGCGGAAAAGAGACCCAGTACTTC.

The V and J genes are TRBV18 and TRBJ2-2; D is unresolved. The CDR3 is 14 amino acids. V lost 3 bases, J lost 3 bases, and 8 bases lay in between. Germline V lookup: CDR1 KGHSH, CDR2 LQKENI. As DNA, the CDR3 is TGTGCCAGCTCACCTCAGGCCGACACCGGGGAGCTGTTTTTT. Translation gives CASSPQADTGELFF. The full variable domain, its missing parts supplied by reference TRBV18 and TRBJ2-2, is NAGVMQNPRHLVRRRGQEARLRCSPMKGHSHVYWYRQLPEEGLKFMVYLQKENIIDESGMPKERFSAEFPKEGPSILRIQQVVRGDSAAYFCASSPQADTGELFFGEGSRLTVL.

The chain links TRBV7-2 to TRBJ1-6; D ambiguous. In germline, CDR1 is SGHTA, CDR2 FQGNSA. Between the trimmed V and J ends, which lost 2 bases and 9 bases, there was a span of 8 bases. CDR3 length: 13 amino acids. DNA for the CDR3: TGTGCCAGCAGCTTAAGCGTTGGTTCACCCCTCCACTTT. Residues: CASSLSVGSPLHF.

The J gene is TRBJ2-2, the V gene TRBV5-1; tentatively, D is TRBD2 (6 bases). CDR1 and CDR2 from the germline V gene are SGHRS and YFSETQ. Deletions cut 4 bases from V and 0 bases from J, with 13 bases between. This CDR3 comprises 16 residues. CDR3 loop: CASSPLATTNTGELFF. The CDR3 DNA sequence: TGCGCCAGCAGCCCGCTAGCGACGACGAACACCGGGGAGCTGTTTTTT. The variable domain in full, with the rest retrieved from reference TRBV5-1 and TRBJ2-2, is KAGVTQTPRYLIKTRGQQVTLSCSPISGHRSVSWYQQTPGQGLQFLFEYFSETQRNKGNFPGRFSGRQFSNSRSEMNVSTLELGDSALYLCASSPLATTNTGELFFGEGSRLTVL.

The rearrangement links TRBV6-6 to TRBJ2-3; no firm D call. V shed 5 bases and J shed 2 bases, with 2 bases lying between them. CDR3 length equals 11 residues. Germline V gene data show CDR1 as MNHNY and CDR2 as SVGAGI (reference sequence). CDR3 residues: CASSHTDTQYF. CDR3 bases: TGTGCCAGCAGTCACACAGATACGCAGTATTTT.

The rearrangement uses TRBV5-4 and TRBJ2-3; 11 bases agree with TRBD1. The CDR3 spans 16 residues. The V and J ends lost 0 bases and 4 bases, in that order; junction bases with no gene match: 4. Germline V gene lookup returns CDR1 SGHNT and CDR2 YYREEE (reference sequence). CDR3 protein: CASSLEDRGLSDTQYF. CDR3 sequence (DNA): TGTGCCAGCAGCTTGGAGGACAGGGGGCTATCAGATACGCAGTATTTT.

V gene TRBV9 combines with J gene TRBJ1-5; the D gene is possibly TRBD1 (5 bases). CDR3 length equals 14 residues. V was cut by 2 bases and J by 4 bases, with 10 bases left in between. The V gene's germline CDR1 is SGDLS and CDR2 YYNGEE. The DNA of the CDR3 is TGTGCCAGCAGCGTTCAGGGCGGAAATCAGCCCCAGCATTTT. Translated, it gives CASSVQGGNQPQHF.

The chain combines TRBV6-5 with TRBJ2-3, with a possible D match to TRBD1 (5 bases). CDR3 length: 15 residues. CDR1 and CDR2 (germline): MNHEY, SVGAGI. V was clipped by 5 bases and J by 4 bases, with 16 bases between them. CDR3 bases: TGTGCCAGCAGTAGCTTAGGGGTCACGGCAGATACGCAGTATTTT. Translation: CASSSLGVTADTQYF.

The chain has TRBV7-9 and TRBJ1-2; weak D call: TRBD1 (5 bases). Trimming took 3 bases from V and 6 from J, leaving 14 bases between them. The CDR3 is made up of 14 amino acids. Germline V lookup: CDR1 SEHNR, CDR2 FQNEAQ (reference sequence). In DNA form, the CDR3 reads TGTGCCAGCAGCTTGGGAGGGACTCTGAATGGCTACACCTTC. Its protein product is CASSLGGTLNGYTF.

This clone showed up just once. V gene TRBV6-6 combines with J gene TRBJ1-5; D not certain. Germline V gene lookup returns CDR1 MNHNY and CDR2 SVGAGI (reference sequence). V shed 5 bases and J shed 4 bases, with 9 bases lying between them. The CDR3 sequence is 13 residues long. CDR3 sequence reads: CASSPDRNQPQHF. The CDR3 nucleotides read TGTGCCAGCAGTCCGGACCGAAATCAGCCCCAGCATTTT.

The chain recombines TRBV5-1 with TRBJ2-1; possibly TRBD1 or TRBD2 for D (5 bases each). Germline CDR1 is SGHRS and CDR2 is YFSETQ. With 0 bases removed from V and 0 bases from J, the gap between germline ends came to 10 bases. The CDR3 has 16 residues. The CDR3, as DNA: TGCGCCAGCAGCTTGGGTGGGGGTACCTCCTACAATGAGCAGTTCTTC. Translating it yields CASSLGGGTSYNEQFF.

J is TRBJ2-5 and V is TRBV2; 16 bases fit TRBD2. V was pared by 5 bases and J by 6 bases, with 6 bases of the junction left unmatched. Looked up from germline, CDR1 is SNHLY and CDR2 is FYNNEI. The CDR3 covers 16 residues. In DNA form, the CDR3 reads TGTGCCAGCAGTCCGGGACTAGCGGGGGGGCTACAGACCCAGTACTTC. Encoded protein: CASSPGLAGGLQTQYF.